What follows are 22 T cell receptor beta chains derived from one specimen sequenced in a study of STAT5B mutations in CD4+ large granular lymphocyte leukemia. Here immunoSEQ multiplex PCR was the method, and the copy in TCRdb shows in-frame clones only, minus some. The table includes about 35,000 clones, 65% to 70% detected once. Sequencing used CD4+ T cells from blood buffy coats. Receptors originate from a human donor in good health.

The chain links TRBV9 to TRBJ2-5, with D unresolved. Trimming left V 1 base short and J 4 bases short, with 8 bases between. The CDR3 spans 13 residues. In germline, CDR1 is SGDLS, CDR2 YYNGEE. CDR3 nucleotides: TGTGCCAGCAGCGTAAATGTGGGAGAGACCCAGTACTTC. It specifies CASSVNVGETQYF.

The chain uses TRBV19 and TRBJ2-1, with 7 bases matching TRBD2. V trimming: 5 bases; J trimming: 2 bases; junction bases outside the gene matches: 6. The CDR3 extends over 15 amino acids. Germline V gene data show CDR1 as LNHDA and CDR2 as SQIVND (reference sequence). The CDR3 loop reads CASSHGGEPYNEQFF. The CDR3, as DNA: TGTGCCAGTAGTCATGGGGGGGAACCCTACAATGAGCAGTTCTTC.

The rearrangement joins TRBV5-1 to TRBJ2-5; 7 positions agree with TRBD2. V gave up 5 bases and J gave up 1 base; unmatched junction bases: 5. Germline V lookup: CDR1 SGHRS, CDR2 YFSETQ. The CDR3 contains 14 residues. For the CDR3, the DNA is TGCGCCAGCAGACCACTAGCGCTCCAAGAGACCCAGTACTTC. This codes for CASRPLALQETQYF.

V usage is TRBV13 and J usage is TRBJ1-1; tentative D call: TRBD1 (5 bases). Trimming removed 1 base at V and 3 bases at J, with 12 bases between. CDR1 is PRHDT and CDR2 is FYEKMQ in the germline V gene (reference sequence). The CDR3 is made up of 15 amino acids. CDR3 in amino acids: CASSLVGVKDTEAFF. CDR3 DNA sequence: TGTGCCAGCAGCTTAGTAGGGGTGAAGGACACTGAAGCTTTCTTT.

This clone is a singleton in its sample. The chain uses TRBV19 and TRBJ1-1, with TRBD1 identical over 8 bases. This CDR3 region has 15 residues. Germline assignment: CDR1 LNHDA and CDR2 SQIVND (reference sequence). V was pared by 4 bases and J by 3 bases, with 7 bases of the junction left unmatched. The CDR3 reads CASSRLGTGHTEAFF. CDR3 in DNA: TGTGCCAGTAGTAGGTTGGGGACAGGTCACACTGAAGCTTTCTTT.

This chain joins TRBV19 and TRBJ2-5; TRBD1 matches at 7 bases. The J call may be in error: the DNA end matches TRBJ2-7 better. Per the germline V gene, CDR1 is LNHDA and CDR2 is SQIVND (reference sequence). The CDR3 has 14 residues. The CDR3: CASSDRTGTYEQYF. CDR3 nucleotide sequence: TGTGCCAGTAGTGATCGGACAGGCACCTACGAGCAGTACTTC.

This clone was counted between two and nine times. The CDR3 here is CASSLSLGGKNQPQHF. Written as DNA, the CDR3 is TGTGCCAGCAGCTTATCTCTGGGAGGGAAGAATCAGCCCCAGCATTTT. V usage is TRBV7-2 and J usage is TRBJ1-5; D not certain. The CDR3 has 16 amino acids. Germline CDR1 SGHTA, CDR2 FQGNSA. V lost 2 bases, J lost 4 bases, and 15 bases lay in between.

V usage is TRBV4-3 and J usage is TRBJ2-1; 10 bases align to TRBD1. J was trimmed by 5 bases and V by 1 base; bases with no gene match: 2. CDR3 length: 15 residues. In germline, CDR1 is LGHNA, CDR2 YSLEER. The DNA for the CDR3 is TGCGCCAGCAGCCAAGGGACAGGGGGAAACAATGAGCAGTTCTTC. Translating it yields CASSQGTGGNNEQFF.

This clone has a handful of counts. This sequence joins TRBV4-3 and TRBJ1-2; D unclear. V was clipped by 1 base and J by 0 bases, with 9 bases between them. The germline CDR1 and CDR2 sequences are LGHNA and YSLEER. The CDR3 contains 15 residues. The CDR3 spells CASSQADQANYGYTF. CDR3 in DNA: TGCGCCAGCAGCCAAGCTGACCAGGCTAACTATGGCTACACCTTC.

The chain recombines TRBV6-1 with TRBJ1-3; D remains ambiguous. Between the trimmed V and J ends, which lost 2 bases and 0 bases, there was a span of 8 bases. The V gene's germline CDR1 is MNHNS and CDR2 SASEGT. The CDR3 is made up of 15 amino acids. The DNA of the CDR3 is TGTGCCAGCAGTGAACAGACCGTCTCTGGAAACACCATATATTTT. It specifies CASSEQTVSGNTIYF.

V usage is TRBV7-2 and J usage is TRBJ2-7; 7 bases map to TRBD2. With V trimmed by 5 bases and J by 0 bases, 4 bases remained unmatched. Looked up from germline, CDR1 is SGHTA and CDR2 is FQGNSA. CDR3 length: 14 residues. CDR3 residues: CASSPSGGSYEQYF. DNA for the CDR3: TGTGCCAGCAGCCCTTCGGGAGGCTCCTACGAGCAGTACTTC.

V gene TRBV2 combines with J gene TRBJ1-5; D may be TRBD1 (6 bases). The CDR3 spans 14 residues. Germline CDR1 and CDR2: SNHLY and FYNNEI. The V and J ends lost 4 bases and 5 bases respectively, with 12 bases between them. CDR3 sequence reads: CASSGTERYQPQHF. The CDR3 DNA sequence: TGTGCCAGCAGTGGGACAGAGAGGTATCAGCCCCAGCATTTT.

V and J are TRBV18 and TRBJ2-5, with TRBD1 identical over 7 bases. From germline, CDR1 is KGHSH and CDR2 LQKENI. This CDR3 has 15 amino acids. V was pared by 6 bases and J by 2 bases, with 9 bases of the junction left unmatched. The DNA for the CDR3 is TGTGCCAGCTCTCGCGACAGGGCCCAGCAAGAGACCCAGTACTTC. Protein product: CASSRDRAQQETQYF.

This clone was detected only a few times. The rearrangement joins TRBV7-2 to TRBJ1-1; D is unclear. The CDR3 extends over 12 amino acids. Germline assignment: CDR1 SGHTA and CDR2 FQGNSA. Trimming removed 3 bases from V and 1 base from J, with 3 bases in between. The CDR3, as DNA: TGTGCCAGCAGCTTCGGGAACACTGAAGCTTTCTTT. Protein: CASSFGNTEAFF. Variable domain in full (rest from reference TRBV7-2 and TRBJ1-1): GAGVSQSPSNKVTEKGKDVELRCDPISGHTALYWYRQSLGQGLEFLIYFQGNSAPDKSGLPSDRFSAERTGGSVSTLTIQRTQQEDSAVYLCASSFGNTEAFFGQGTRLTVV.

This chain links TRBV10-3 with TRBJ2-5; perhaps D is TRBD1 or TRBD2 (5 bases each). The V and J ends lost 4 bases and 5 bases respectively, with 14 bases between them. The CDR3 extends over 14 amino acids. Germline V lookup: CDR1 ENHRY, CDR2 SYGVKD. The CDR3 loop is CAISARGGEETQYF. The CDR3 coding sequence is TGTGCCATCAGTGCAAGGGGTGGGGAGGAGACCCAGTACTTC.

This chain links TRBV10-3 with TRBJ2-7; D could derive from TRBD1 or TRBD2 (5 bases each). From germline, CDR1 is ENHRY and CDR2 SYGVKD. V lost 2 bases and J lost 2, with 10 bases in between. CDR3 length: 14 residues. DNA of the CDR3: TGTGCCATCAGTGAGGGGACGGTTCCCTACGAGCAGTACTTC. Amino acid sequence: CAISEGTVPYEQYF.

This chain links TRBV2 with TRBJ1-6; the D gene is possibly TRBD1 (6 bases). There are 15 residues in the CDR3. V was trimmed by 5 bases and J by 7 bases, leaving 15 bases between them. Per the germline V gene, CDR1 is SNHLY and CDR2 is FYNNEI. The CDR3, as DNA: TGTGCCAGCAGTCCAAGGGGGGATCCCAATTCACCCCTCCACTTT. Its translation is CASSPRGDPNSPLHF.

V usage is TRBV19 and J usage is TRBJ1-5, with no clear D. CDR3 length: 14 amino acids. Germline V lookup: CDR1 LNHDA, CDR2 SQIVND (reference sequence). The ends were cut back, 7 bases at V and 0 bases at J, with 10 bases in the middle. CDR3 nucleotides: TGTGCCAGTAATCCCCTTCATAGCAATCAGCCCCAGCATTTT. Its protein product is CASNPLHSNQPQHF.

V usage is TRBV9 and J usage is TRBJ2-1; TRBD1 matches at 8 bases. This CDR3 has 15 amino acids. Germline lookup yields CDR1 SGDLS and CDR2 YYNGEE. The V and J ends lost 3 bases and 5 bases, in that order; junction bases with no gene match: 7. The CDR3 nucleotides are TGTGCCAGCAGCGCTTTCGGGGGACAGGACAATGAGCAGTTCTTC. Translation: CASSAFGGQDNEQFF.

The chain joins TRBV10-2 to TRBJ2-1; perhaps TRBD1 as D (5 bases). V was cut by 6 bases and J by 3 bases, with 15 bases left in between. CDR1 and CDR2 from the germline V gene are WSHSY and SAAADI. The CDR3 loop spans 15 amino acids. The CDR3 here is CASRTEKNFYNEQFF. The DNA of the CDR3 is TGCGCCAGCAGGACAGAGAAAAACTTCTACAATGAGCAGTTCTTC.

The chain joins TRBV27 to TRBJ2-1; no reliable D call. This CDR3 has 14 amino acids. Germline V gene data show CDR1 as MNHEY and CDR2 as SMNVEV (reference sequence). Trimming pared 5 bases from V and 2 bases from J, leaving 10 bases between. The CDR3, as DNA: TGTGCCAGCAGTCAAGGTCCCGCCTACAATGAGCAGTTCTTC. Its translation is CASSQGPAYNEQFF.

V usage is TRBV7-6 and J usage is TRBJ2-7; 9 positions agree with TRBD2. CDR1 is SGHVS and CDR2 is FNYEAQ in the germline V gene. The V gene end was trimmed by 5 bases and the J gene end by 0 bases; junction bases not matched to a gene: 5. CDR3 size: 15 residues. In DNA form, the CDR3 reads TGTGCCAGCAGCCGAAGCGGGGGGCCCTCCTACGAGCAGTACTTC. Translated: CASSRSGGPSYEQYF.